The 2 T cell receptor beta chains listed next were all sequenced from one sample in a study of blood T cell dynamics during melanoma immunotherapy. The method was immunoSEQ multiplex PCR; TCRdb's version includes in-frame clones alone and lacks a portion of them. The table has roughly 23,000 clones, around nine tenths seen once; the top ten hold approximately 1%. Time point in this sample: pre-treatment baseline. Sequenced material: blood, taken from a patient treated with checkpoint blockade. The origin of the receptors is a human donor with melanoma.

CDR3 bases: TGCGCCAGCAGCAGTGGGACAGGGGGTCCCTACGAGCAGTACTTC. As protein: CASSSGTGGPYEQYF. This chain uses TRBV5-1 with TRBJ2-7; 11 nucleotides agree with TRBD1. This CDR3 has 15 amino acids. V gave up 4 bases and J gave up 2 bases; unmatched junction bases: 5. CDR1 and CDR2 (germline): SGHRS, YFSETQ.

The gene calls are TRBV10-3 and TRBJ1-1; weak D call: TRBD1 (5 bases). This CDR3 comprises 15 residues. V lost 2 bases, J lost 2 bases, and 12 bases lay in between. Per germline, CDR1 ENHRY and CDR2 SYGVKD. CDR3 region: CAISEGRGDNTEAFF. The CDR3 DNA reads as TGTGCCATCAGTGAGGGAAGGGGCGATAACACTGAAGCTTTCTTT.